This T cell receptor (beta chain) was documented in a study of blood T cell repertoires in COVID-19. Germline CDR1 and CDR2: WNHNN and SYGVQD (reference sequence). CDR3 size: 16 residues. V gave up 5 bases and J gave up 4 bases; unmatched junction bases: 10. Ages ranged from roughly 18 to 95 years, with residence in approximately 25 US areas. TCRdb keeps only in-frame clones here, not all; method: immunoSEQ multiplex PCR. The table shows some 230,000 clones, with about 86% occurring only once. In its sample, this clone was seen once. Other DNA sequences in this specimen translate into the identical CDR3.

The material sequenced was PBMCs or T cells enriched from blood (not recorded which). This chain links TRBV10-1 with TRBJ2-1; 8 nucleotides match TRBD2. The sequence was obtained from a woman aged 40-49 years with acute COVID-19. CDR3 sequence (DNA): TGCGCCAGCAGTCCCACGGGGAGCGGGGGATACAATGAGCAGTTCTTC. Translation: CASSPTGSGGYNEQFF.